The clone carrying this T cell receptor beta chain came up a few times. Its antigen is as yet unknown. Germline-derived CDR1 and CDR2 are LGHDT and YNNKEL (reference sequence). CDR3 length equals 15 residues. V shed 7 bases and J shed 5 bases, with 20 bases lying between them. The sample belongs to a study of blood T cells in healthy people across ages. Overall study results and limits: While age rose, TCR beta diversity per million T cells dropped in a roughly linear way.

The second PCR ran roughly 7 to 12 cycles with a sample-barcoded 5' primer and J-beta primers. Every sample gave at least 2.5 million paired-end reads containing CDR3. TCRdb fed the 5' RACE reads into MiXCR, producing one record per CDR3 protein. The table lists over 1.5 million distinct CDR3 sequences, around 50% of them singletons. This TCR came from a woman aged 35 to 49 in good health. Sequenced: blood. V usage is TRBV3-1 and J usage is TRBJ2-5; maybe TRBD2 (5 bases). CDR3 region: CASNPRGARGETQYF. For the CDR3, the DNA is TGTGCCAGCAACCCCCGGGGAGCCCGCGGGGAGACCCAGTACTTC.